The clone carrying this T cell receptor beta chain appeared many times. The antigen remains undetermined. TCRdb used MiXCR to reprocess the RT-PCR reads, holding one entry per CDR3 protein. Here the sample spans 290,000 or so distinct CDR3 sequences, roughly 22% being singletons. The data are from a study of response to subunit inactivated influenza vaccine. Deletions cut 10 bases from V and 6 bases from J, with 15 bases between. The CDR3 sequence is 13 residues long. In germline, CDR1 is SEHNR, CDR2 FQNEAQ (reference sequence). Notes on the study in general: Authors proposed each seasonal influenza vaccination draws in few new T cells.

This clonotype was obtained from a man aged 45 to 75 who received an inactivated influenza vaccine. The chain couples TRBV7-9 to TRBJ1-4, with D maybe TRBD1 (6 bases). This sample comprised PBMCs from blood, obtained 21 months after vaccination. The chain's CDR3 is CATLIRGDEKLFF. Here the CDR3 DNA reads TGTGCCACTTTAATCAGGGGAGATGAAAAACTGTTTTTT.